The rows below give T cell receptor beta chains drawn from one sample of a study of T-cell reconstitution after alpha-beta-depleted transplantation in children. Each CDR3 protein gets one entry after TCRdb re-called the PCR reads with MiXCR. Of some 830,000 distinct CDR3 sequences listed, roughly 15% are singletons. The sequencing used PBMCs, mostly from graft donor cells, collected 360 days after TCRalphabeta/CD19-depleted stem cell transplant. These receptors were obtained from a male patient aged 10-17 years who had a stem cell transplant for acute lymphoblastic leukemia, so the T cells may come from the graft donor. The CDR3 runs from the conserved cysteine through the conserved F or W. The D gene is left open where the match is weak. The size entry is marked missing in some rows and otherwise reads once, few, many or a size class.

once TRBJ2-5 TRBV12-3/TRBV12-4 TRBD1 CASLGQGVETQYF TGTGCCAGCCTGGGACAGGGGGTAGAGACCCAGTACTTC
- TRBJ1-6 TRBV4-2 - CASSQDIGREMSPLHF TGTGCCAGCAGCCAAGATATAGGGAGGGAAATGTCACCCCTCCACTTT
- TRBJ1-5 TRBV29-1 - CSVGPGPNQPQHF TGCAGCGTTGGGCCAGGGCCTAATCAGCCCCAGCATTTT
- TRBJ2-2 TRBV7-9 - CASSSTRDLATGELFF TGTGCCAGCAGCTCCACCCGGGACCTGGCGACCGGGGAGCTGTTTTTT
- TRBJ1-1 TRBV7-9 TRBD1 CASRAGGDTEAFF TGTGCCAGCAGAGCAGGGGGAGACACTGAAGCTTTCTTT
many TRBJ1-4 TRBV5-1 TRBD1 CASSYRGRDEKLFF TGCGCCAGCAGCTACAGGGGCAGAGATGAAAAACTGTTTTTT
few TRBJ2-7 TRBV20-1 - CSVRAPGYYEQYF TGCAGTGTTAGAGCCCCAGGCTACTACGAGCAGTACTTC
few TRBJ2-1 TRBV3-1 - CASSHIRDEQFF TGTGCCAGCAGCCACATCCGGGATGAGCAGTTCTTC
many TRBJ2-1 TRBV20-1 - CSALRLSHSYNEQFF TGCAGTGCGCTAAGACTGTCCCACTCCTACAATGAGCAGTTCTTC
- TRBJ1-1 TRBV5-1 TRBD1 CASSDGQGAWGFF TGCGCCAGCAGCGATGGACAGGGGGCTTGGGGTTTCTTT
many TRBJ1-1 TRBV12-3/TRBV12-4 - CASSFVRGTEAFF TGTGCCAGCAGTTTCGTCAGGGGTACTGAAGCTTTCTTT